This TCR beta chain was sequenced for a study of OX40 agonist ivuxolimab in advanced cancers. Study at large: From roughly 23 to 85 years was the age range, with a mean of approximately 63 years, and around 83% were male. The study, taken as a whole, reports: On average, CD8+ T cells showed a greater number of expanded clones than CD4+. Dosing at 0.1 to 3.0 mg/kg was accompanied by clonal expansion of CD4+ and CD8+ blood T cells by week 6.

TCRdb keeps only in-frame clones here, not all; method: immunoSEQ multiplex PCR. The repertoire has 70,000 or so clones, about 82% of them found once; the top ten carry 11%. As concerns this clone: Its antigen remains unidentified.

The CDR3 sequence is 12 residues long. The germline V gene encodes CDR1 SGHRS and CDR2 YFSETQ. V lost 3 bases to trimming and J lost 5 bases, with 5 bases between them. The sequence was collected from an adult with an advanced solid tumor such as melanoma, head and neck, liver or kidney cancer. V gene TRBV5-1 combines with J gene TRBJ1-4; D perhaps matches TRBD1 (5 bases). The sequencing here drew on CD4+ or CD8+ T cells sorted from blood, taken in a trial of the OX40 agonist ivuxolimab. The CDR3 protein is CASSWDNEKLFF. CDR3 sequence (DNA): TGCGCCAGCAGCTGGGACAATGAAAAACTGTTTTTT. The full variable domain, completed using reference TRBV5-1 and TRBJ1-4, is KAGVTQTPRYLIKTRGQQVTLSCSPISGHRSVSWYQQTPGQGLQFLFEYFSETQRNKGNFPGRFSGRQFSNSRSEMNVSTLELGDSALYLCASSWDNEKLFFGSGTQLSVL.